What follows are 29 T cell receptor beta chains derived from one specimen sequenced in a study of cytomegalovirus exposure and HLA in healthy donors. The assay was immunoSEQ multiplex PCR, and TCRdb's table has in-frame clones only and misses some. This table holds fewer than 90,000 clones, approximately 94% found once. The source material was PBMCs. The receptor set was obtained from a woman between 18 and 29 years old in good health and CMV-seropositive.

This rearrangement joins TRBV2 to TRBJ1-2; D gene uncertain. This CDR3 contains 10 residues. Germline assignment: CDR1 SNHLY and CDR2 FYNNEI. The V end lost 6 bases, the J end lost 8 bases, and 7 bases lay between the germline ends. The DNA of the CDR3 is TGTGCCAGCAGGGGCCCGGGCTACACCTTC. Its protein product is CASRGPGYTF. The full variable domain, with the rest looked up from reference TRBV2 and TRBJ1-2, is EPEVTQTPSHQVTQMGQEVILRCVPISNHLYFYWYRQILGQKVEFLVSFYNNEISEKSEIFDDQFSVERPDGSNFTLKIRSTKLEDSAMYFCASRGPGYTFGSGTRLTVV.

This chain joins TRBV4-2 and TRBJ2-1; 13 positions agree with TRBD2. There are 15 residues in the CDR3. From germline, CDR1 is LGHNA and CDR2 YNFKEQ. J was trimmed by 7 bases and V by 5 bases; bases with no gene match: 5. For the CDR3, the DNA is TGTGCCAGCAGCTTCGGGACTAGCGGGGAAAATGAGCAGTTCTTC. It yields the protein CASSFGTSGENEQFF.

DNA of the CDR3: TGCAGCGTTCAGTCCGGGGAGGAGGGCTACACCTTC. The encoded protein is CSVQSGEEGYTF. The chain is built from TRBV29-1 and TRBJ1-2; D is uncertain. Per germline, CDR1 SQVTM and CDR2 ANQGSEA. Between the trimmed V and J ends, which lost 5 bases and 8 bases, there was a span of 15 bases. The CDR3 loop spans 12 amino acids.

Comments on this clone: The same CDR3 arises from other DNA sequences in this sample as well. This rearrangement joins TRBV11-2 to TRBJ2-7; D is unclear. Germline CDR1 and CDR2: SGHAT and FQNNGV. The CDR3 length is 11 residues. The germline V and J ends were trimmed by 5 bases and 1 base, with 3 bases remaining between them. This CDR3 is CASSPSYEQYF. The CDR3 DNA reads TGTGCCAGCAGCCCTTCCTACGAGCAGTACTTC.

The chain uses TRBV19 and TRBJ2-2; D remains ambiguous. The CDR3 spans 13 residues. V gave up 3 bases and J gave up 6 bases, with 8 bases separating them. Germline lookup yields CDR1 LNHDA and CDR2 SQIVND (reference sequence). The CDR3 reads CASSIIGSGELFF. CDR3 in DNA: TGTGCCAGTAGTATCATCGGGTCCGGGGAGCTGTTTTTT.

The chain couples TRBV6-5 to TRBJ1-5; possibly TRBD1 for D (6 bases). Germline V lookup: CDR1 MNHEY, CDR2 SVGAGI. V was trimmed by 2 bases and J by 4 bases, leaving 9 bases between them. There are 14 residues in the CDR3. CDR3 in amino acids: CASSYGGPNQPQHF. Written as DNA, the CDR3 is TGTGCCAGCAGTTACGGGGGCCCAAATCAGCCCCAGCATTTT.

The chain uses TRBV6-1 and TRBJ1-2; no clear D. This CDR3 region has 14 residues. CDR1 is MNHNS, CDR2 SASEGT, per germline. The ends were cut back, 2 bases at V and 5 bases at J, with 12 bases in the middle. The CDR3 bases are TGTGCCAGCAGTGAACCCGGGGTGCCTTATGGCTACACCTTC. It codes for CASSEPGVPYGYTF.

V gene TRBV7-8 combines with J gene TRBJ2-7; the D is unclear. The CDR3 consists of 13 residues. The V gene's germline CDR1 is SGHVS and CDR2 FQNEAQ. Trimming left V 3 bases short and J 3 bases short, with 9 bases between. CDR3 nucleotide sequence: TGTGCCAGCAGCTTTCTATCCGACTACGAGCAGTACTTC. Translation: CASSFLSDYEQYF.

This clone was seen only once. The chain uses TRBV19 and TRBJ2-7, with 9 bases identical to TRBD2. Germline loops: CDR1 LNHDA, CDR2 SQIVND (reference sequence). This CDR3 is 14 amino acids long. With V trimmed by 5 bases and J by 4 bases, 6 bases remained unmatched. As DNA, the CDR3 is TGTGCCAGTAGTGTCGGGACTAGCTGGTACGAGCAGTACTTC. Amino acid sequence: CASSVGTSWYEQYF. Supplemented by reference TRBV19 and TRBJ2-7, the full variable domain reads DGGITQSPKYLFRKEGQNVTLSCEQNLNHDAMYWYRQDPGQGLRLIYYSQIVNDFQKGDIAEGYSVSREKKESFPLTVTSAQKNPTAFYLCASSVGTSWYEQYFGPGTRLTVT.

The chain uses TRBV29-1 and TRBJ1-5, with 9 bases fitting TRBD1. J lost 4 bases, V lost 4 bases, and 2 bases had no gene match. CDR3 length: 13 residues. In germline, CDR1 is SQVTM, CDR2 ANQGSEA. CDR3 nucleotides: TGCAGCGTTGGGGACAGGGCGAATCAGCCCCAGCATTTT. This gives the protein CSVGDRANQPQHF.

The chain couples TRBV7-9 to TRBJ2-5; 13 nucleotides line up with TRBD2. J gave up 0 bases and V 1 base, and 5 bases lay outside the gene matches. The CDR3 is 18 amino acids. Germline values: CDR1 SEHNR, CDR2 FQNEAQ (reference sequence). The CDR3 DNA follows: TGTGCCAGCAGCTTAGGGACTAGCGGGAGCGCTTACCAAGAGACCCAGTACTTC. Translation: CASSLGTSGSAYQETQYF.

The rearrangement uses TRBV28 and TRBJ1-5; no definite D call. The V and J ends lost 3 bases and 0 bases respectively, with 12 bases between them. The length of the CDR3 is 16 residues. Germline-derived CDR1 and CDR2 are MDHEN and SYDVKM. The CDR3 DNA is TGTGCCAGCAGTTTTGGGCAGCTCTATAGCAATCAGCCCCAGCATTTT. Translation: CASSFGQLYSNQPQHF.

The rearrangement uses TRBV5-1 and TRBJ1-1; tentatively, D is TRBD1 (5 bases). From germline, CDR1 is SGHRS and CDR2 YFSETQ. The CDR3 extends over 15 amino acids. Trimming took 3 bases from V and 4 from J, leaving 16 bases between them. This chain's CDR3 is CASSWGSGRGTEAFF. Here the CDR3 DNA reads TGCGCCAGCAGCTGGGGATCAGGAAGGGGCACTGAAGCTTTCTTT.

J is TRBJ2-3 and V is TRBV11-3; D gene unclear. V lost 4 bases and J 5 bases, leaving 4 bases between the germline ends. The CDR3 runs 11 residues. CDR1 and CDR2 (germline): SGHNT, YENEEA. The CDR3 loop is CASSSVDTQYF. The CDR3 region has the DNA TGTGCCAGCAGCTCGGTAGATACGCAGTATTTT.

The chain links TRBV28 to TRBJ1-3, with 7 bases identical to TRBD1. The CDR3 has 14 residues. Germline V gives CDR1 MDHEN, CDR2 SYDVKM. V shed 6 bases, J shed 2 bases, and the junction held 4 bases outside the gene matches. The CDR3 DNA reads TGTGCCAGCAGGCCAGGGGGAGCTGGAAACACCATATATTTT. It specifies CASRPGGAGNTIYF.

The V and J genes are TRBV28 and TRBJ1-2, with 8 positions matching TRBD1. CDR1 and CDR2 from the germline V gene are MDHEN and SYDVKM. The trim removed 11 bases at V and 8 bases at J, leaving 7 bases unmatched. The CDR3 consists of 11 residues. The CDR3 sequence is CAVGQGNGYTF. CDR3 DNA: TGTGCCGTCGGACAGGGAAACGGCTACACCTTC.

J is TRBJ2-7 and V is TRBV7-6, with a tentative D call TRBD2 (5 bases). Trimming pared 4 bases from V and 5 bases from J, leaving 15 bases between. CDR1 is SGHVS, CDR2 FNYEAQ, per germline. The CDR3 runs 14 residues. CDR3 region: CASSSRILEDEQYF. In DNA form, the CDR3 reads TGTGCCAGCAGCTCTAGGATACTAGAAGACGAGCAGTACTTC.

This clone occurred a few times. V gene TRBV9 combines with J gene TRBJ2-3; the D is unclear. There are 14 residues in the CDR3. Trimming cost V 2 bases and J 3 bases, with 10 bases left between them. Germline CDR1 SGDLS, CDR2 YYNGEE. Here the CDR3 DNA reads TGTGCCAGCAGCGTCAGCAGGTGGACAGATACGCAGTATTTT. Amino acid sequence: CASSVSRWTDTQYF.

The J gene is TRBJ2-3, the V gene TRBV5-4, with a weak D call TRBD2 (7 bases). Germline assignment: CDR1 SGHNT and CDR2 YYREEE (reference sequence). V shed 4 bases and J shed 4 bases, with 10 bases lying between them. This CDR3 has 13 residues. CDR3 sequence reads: CASSPGGPDTQYF. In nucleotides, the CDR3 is TGTGCCAGCAGCCCGGGGGGCCCAGATACGCAGTATTTT. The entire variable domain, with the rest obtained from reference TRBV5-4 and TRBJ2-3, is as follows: ETGVTQSPTHLIKTRGQQVTLRCSSQSGHNTVSWYQQALGQGPQFIFQYYREEENGRGNFPPRFSGLQFPNYSSELNVNALELDDSALYLCASSPGGPDTQYFGPGTRLTVL.

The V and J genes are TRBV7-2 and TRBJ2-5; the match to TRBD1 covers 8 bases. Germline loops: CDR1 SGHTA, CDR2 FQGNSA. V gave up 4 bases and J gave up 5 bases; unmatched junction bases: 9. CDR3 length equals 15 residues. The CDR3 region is CASSSWTGRMETQYF. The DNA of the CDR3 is TGTGCCAGCAGCTCATGGACAGGGAGGATGGAGACCCAGTACTTC.

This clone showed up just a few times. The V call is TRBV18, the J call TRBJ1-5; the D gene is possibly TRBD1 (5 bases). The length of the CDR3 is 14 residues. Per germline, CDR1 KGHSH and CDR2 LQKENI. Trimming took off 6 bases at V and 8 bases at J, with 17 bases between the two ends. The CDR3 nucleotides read TGTGCCAGCTCTGCCAGCAGGGTGGGTGAGCCCCAGCATTTT. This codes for CASSASRVGEPQHF.

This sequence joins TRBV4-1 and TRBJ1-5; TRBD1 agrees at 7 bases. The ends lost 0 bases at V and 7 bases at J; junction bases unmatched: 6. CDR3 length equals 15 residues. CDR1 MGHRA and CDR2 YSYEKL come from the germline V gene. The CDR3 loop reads CASSQDRTGGQPQHF. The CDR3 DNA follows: TGCGCCAGCAGCCAAGATAGGACAGGAGGCCAGCCCCAGCATTTT.

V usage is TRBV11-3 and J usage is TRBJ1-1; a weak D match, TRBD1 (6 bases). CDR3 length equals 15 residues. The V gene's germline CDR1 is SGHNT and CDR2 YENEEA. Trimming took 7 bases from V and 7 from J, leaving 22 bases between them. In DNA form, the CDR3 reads TGTGCCAGCACCAAAAGGATTGGGGGCGTAAATGAAGCTTTCTTT. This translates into CASTKRIGGVNEAFF.

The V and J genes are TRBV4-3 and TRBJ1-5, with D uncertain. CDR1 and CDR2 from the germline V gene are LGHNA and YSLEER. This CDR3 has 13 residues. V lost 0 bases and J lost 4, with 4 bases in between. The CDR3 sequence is CASSQDPNQPQHF. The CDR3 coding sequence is TGCGCCAGCAGCCAAGATCCGAATCAGCCCCAGCATTTT.

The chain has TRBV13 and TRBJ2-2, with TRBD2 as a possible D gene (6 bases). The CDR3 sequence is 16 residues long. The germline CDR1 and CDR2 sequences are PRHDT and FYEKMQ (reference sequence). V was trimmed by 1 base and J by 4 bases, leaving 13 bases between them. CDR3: CASSLVVGGSTGELFF. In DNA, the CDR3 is TGTGCCAGCAGCTTAGTCGTGGGGGGTAGCACCGGGGAGCTGTTTTTT.

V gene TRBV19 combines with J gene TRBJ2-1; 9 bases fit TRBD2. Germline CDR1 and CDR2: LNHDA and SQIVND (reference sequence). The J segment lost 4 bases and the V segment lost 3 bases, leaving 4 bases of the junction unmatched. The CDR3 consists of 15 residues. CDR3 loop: CASSIRLAGYNEQFF. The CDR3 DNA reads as TGTGCCAGTAGTATTAGGCTAGCGGGATACAATGAGCAGTTCTTC. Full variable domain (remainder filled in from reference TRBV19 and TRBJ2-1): DGGITQSPKYLFRKEGQNVTLSCEQNLNHDAMYWYRQDPGQGLRLIYYSQIVNDFQKGDIAEGYSVSREKKESFPLTVTSAQKNPTAFYLCASSIRLAGYNEQFFGPGTRLTVL.

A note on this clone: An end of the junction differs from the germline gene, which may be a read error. CDR3 coding DNA: TGTGCCTGGAGTGTACTAGCGGTTCACACAAATACGCAGTATTTT. Amino acids: CAWSVLAVHTNTQYF. The chain recombines TRBV30 with TRBJ2-3; 8 nucleotides align to TRBD2. The CDR3 covers 15 residues. Germline V gene sequence: CDR1 GTSNPN, CDR2 SVGIG (reference sequence).

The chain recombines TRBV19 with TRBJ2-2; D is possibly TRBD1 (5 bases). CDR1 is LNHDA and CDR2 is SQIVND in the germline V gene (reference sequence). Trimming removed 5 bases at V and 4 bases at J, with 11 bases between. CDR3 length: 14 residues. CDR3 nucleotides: TGTGCCAGTAGTGCGCAGGGTTCCACCGGGGAGCTGTTTTTT. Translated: CASSAQGSTGELFF.

The CDR3 coding sequence is TGCAGCTCCCGGGGGGTTGGAACTGAAGCTTTCTTT. This codes for CSSRGVGTEAFF. The chain carries TRBV29-1 and TRBJ1-1; perhaps TRBD1 as D (5 bases). The CDR3 length is 12 residues. V shed 8 bases and J shed 5 bases, with 15 bases lying between them. CDR1 is SQVTM, CDR2 ANQGSEA, per germline.